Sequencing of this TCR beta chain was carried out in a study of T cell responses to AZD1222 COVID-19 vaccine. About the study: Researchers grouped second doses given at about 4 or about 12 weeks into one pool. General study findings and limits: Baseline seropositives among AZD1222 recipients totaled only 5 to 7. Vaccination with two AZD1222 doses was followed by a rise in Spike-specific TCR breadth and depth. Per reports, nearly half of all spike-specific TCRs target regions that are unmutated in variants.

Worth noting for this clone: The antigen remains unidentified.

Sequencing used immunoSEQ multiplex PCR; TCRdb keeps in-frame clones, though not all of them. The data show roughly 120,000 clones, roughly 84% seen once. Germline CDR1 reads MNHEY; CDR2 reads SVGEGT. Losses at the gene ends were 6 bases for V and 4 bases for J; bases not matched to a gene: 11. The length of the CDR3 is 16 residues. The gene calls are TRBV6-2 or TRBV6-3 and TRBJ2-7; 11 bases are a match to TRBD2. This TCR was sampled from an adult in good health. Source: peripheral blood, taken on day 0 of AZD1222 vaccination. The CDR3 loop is CASSSSFGLAGYEQYF. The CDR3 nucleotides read TGTGCCAGCAGCTCCTCTTTCGGACTAGCGGGTTACGAGCAGTACTTC.